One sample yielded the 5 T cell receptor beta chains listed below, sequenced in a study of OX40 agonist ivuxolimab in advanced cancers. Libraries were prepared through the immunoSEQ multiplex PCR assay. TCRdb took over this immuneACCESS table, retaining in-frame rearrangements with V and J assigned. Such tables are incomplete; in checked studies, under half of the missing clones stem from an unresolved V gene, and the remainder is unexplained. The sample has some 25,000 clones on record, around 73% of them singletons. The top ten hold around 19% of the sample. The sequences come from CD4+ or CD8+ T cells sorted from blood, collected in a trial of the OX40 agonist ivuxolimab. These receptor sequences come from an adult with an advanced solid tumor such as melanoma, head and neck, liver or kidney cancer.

CDR3 region: CASSPGQGDYTF. CDR3 nucleotides: TGTGCCAGCAGTCCGGGACAGGGTGACTACACCTTC. The chain recombines TRBV2 with TRBJ1-2; 9 bases align to TRBD1. The CDR3 length is 12 residues. V gave up 5 bases and J gave up 10 bases; unmatched junction bases: 5. Germline-derived CDR1 and CDR2 are SNHLY and FYNNEI.

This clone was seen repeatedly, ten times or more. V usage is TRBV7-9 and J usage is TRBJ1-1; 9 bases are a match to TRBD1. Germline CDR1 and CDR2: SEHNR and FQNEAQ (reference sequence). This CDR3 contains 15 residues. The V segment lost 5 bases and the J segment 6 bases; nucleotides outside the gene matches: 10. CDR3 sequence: CASSARDRESPEAFF. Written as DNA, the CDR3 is TGTGCCAGCAGCGCCCGGGACAGGGAGTCCCCTGAAGCTTTCTTT. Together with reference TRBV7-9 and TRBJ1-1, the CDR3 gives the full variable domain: DTGVSQNPRHKITKRGQNVTFRCDPISEHNRLYWYRQTLGQGPEFLTYFQNEAQLEKSRLLSDRFSAERPKGSFSTLEIQRTEQGDSAMYLCASSARDRESPEAFFGQGTRLTVV.

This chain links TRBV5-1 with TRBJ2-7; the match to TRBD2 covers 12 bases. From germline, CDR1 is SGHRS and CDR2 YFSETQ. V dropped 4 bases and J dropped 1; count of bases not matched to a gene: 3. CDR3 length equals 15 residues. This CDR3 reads CASSAGLAGSYEQYF. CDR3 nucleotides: TGCGCCAGCAGCGCGGGACTAGCGGGTTCCTACGAGCAGTACTTC. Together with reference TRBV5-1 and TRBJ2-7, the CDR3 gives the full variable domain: KAGVTQTPRYLIKTRGQQVTLSCSPISGHRSVSWYQQTPGQGLQFLFEYFSETQRNKGNFPGRFSGRQFSNSRSEMNVSTLELGDSALYLCASSAGLAGSYEQYFGPGTRLTVT.

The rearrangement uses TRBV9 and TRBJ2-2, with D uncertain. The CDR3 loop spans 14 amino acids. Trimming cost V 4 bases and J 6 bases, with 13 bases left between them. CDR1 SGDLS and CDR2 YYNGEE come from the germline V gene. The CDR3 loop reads CASSHQNTAGELFF. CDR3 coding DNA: TGTGCCAGCAGCCATCAAAACACCGCCGGGGAGCTGTTTTTT.

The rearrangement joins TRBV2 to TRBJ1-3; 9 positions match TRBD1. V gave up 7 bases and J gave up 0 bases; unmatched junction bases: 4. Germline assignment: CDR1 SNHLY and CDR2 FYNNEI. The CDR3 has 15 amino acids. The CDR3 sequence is CASTLGQGSGNTIYF. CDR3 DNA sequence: TGTGCCAGCACTCTGGGACAGGGCTCTGGAAACACCATATATTTT.